The 18 T cell receptor beta chains below come from one sample, sequenced in a study of radiation and T cells in renal cell carcinoma. Time point in this sample: blood 4 weeks post-SBRT, at nephrectomy. The treatment: 15 Gy SBRT to primary tumor, nephrectomy 4 weeks later. Some clones are missing from TCRdb's copy, which holds only in-frame ones; the method was immunoSEQ multiplex PCR. Among approximately 86,000 clones listed, over 80% were seen once. This specimen consisted of blood, obtained from a patient whose treatment included radiotherapy and nephrectomy. The origin of the receptors is a man aged 45 to 65 with renal cell carcinoma.

This rearrangement joins TRBV19 to TRBJ2-3; D not resolved. Germline assignment: CDR1 LNHDA and CDR2 SQIVND (reference sequence). This CDR3 has 14 amino acids. The V and J ends lost 6 bases and 1 base respectively, with 11 bases between them. CDR3 sequence: CASRLRLGTDTQYF. The CDR3 DNA follows: TGTGCCAGTAGACTAAGATTGGGCACAGATACGCAGTATTTT.

V gene TRBV6-1 combines with J gene TRBJ1-1; D is uncertain. The CDR3 spans 12 residues. CDR1 and CDR2 (germline): MNHNS, SASEGT. The V end was cut by 8 bases, the J end by 0 bases, with 7 bases between. The CDR3 protein is CASQILNTEAFF. The CDR3 coding sequence is TGTGCCAGCCAGATCTTGAACACTGAAGCTTTCTTT.

This clone has just one count. The gene calls are TRBV4-1 and TRBJ2-7; a weak D match, TRBD1 (6 bases). Germline CDR1 and CDR2: MGHRA and YSYEKL. V was shortened by 3 bases and J by 1 base, with 10 bases between the two germline ends. CDR3 length: 14 amino acids. The CDR3 DNA sequence: TGCGCCAGCAGCCACCCACAGGGATCCTACGAGCAGTACTTC. Protein sequence: CASSHPQGSYEQYF.

This chain joins TRBV9 and TRBJ2-5; D is perhaps TRBD1 (6 bases). V lost 0 bases to trimming and J lost 5 bases, with 11 bases between them. The CDR3 consists of 14 residues. Germline V lookup: CDR1 SGDLS, CDR2 YYNGEE. DNA for the CDR3: TGTGCCAGCAGCGTAGAAGGGGGAGCGGAGACCCAGTACTTC. Residues: CASSVEGGAETQYF.

The chain is built from TRBV7-3 and TRBJ2-7; D possibly matches TRBD1 or TRBD2 (7 bases each). Germline assignment: CDR1 SGHTA and CDR2 FQGTGA. V lost 5 bases and J lost 2, with 28 bases in between. This CDR3 is built from 19 residues. The CDR3 DNA sequence: TGTGCCAGCAGCCCAAACCCCCCAGGGGGGGCGGGAGTTGCCTACGAGCAGTACTTC. This gives the protein CASSPNPPGGAGVAYEQYF.

The chain combines TRBV19 with TRBJ2-1; D might be TRBD2 (6 bases). This CDR3 region has 13 residues. Per the germline V gene, CDR1 is LNHDA and CDR2 is SQIVND (reference sequence). Trimming took off 7 bases at V and 2 bases at J, with 9 bases between the two ends. For the CDR3, the DNA is TGTGCCAGTAACGGCGGGGCCTACAATGAGCAGTTCTTC. The encoded protein is CASNGGAYNEQFF.

The chain is built from TRBV4-1 and TRBJ1-6; 9 bases map to TRBD1. This CDR3 is built from 13 residues. Unmatched junction bases numbered 6, after V lost 8 bases and J lost 10 bases. Germline V lookup: CDR1 MGHRA, CDR2 YSYEKL. The CDR3 sequence is CASGTGLGSPLHF. In DNA, the CDR3 is TGCGCCAGCGGGACAGGGCTTGGATCACCCCTCCACTTT.

The chain uses TRBV28 and TRBJ2-7; TRBD2 might be the D (7 bases). CDR3 length: 15 residues. The germline CDR1 and CDR2 sequences are MDHEN and SYDVKM. Trimming pared 7 bases from V and 6 bases from J, leaving 22 bases between. CDR3 amino acids: CASKTAAGAPREQYF. The DNA of the CDR3 is TGTGCCAGCAAGACTGCCGCGGGGGCGCCCCGCGAGCAGTACTTC.

The V call is TRBV11-3, the J call TRBJ2-7, with TRBD1 matching 8 bases. CDR3 length: 15 residues. V shed 1 base and J 1 base; nucleotides not matched to a gene: 3. Germline V gene lookup returns CDR1 SGHNT and CDR2 YENEEA. Written as DNA, the CDR3 is TGTGCCAGCAGCTTAGGACAGGGGAGTTCCTACGAGCAGTACTTC. It is translated as CASSLGQGSSYEQYF. The full variable domain, its missing parts supplied by reference TRBV11-3 and TRBJ2-7, is EAGVVQSPRYKIIEKKQPVAFWCNPISGHNTLYWYLQNLGQGPELLIRYENEEAVDDSQLPKDRFSAERLKGVDSTLKIQPAELGDSAVYLCASSLGQGSSYEQYFGPGTRLTVT.

The chain employs TRBV7-2 and TRBJ2-2; 7 nucleotides agree with TRBD2. V lost 1 base and J lost 4; bases outside the gene matches: 3. Germline V CDR1 and CDR2: SGHTA, FQGNSA. The CDR3 totals 15 residues. The CDR3 coding sequence is TGTGCCAGCAGCTTAGAAGTAGCGGGCACCGGGGAGCTGTTTTTT. Translating gives CASSLEVAGTGELFF.

The rearrangement uses TRBV27 and TRBJ2-1, with D unclear. Trimming took 8 bases from V and 2 from J, leaving 7 bases between them. CDR3 length: 12 amino acids. Germline CDR1 is MNHEY and CDR2 is SMNVEV (reference sequence). DNA of the CDR3: TGTGCCAGCGGGAATCCCTACAATGAGCAGTTCTTC. Its translation: CASGNPYNEQFF.

The chain is built from TRBV5-1 and TRBJ2-7; D gene unclear. CDR3 length: 15 amino acids. Germline V lookup: CDR1 SGHRS, CDR2 YFSETQ. V lost 0 bases to trimming and J lost 3 bases, with 13 bases between them. The CDR3: CASSLAEATGYEQYF. DNA of the CDR3: TGCGCCAGCAGCTTGGCCGAGGCTACGGGCTACGAGCAGTACTTC.

The chain recombines TRBV5-1 with TRBJ2-1, with 9 bases aligning to TRBD1. This CDR3 comprises 16 residues. Germline V gives CDR1 SGHRS, CDR2 YFSETQ. V lost 0 bases, J lost 6 bases, and 7 bases stayed unmatched. The CDR3 loop is CASSLDSGTGTNEQFF. The CDR3 bases are TGCGCCAGCAGCTTGGACTCAGGGACAGGGACCAATGAGCAGTTCTTC.

The chain employs TRBV11-3 and TRBJ2-5; either TRBD1 or TRBD2 may fit D (5 bases each). CDR1 and CDR2 from the germline V gene are SGHNT and YENEEA. V lost 4 bases and J lost 2, with 8 bases in between. CDR3 size: 13 residues. As DNA, the CDR3 is TGTGCCAGCAGCTATGGGACGCAAGAGACCCAGTACTTC. Protein: CASSYGTQETQYF.

This clone has just a few counts. The chain is built from TRBV5-4 and TRBJ2-3; D gene ambiguous. V dropped 2 bases and J dropped 4 bases, with 8 bases sitting between them. Germline V gives CDR1 SGHNT, CDR2 YYREEE (reference sequence). This CDR3 spans 13 amino acids. The CDR3 here is CASSLIYSDTQYF. The CDR3 DNA reads as TGTGCCAGCAGCTTAATATACTCAGATACGCAGTATTTT. Variable domain in full (rest from reference TRBV5-4 and TRBJ2-3): ETGVTQSPTHLIKTRGQQVTLRCSSQSGHNTVSWYQQALGQGPQFIFQYYREEENGRGNFPPRFSGLQFPNYSSELNVNALELDDSALYLCASSLIYSDTQYFGPGTRLTVL.

The chain has TRBV6-1 and TRBJ2-5; a weak D match, TRBD2 (6 bases). The CDR3 loop spans 15 amino acids. Trimming shortened V by 1 base and J by 5 bases, and 14 bases separated the two germline ends. Germline CDR1 reads MNHNS; CDR2 reads SASEGT. Here the CDR3 reads CASSEGLASWETQYF. The CDR3 DNA sequence: TGTGCCAGCAGTGAAGGTCTAGCGTCATGGGAGACCCAGTACTTC.

This chain uses TRBV5-1 with TRBJ2-7; 13 nucleotides align to TRBD2. Germline V lookup: CDR1 SGHRS, CDR2 YFSETQ. The CDR3 contains 16 residues. Trimming removed 4 bases from V and 6 bases from J; junction bases left unmatched: 10. For the CDR3, the DNA is TGCGCCAGCAGCCTTAAGGGACTAGCGGGATCAAGCGAGCAGTACTTC. Amino acids: CASSLKGLAGSSEQYF.

The chain is built from TRBV27 and TRBJ1-5; D possibly corresponds to TRBD1 (6 bases). Germline V lookup: CDR1 MNHEY, CDR2 SMNVEV (reference sequence). The CDR3 extends over 15 amino acids. Trimming shortened V by 2 bases and J by 6 bases, and 14 bases separated the two germline ends. Here the CDR3 reads CASSLEGRGGQPQHF. CDR3 DNA: TGTGCCAGCAGTTTAGAAGGTAGGGGGGGTCAGCCCCAGCATTTT.